The 18 T cell receptor beta chains below come from one sample, sequenced in a study of a mutant IDH1 vaccine in newly diagnosed glioma. For these receptors, no antigen is known. Clones were sequenced by immunoSEQ multiplex PCR, and TCRdb holds only the in-frame ones, with some missing. The sample lists approximately 61,000 clones, about four fifths occurring once. Time point specified: week 35, safety follow-up. Doses of 300 ug of mutant IDH1 20-mer peptide were given with topical imiquimod. The sample was PBMCs, taken from a glioma patient whose treatment included an IDH1 peptide vaccine. These TCRs come from a man in his forties with glioma.

The chain carries TRBV4-3 and TRBJ2-7, with D perhaps being TRBD1 or TRBD2 (6 bases each). The CDR3 loop spans 13 amino acids. With 0 bases removed from V and 9 bases from J, the gap between germline ends came to 12 bases. Germline V CDR1 and CDR2: LGHNA, YSLEER. CDR3 nucleotides: TGCGCCAGCAGCCAAGATCGGCGGGACATGCAGTACTTC. This translates into CASSQDRRDMQYF.

J is TRBJ2-2 and V is TRBV2; 15 bases line up with TRBD2. The CDR3 has 18 residues. Germline trimming cut 6 bases from V and 0 bases from J; bases unmatched to any gene: 5. Germline CDR1 is SNHLY and CDR2 is FYNNEI. CDR3 bases: TGTGCCAGCAGGCCGGGACTAGCGGGAGGCTCGAACACCGGGGAGCTGTTTTTT. As protein: CASRPGLAGGSNTGELFF.

CDR3 in amino acids: CASSRGPAGGYGYTF. The CDR3, as DNA: TGCGCCAGCAGCCGGGGACCGGCCGGTGGCTATGGCTACACCTTC. This chain links TRBV4-1 with TRBJ1-2; perhaps TRBD1 as D (5 bases). Germline CDR1 and CDR2: MGHRA and YSYEKL. This CDR3 comprises 15 residues. The germline V and J ends were trimmed by 4 bases and 4 bases, with 16 bases remaining between them.

This chain links TRBV19 with TRBJ2-2; D is perhaps TRBD2 (6 bases). CDR1 and CDR2 (germline): LNHDA, SQIVND (reference sequence). This CDR3 spans 15 amino acids. V was cut by 0 bases and J by 4 bases, with 9 bases left in between. The CDR3 region is CASSIDGTGTGELFF. The CDR3 coding sequence is TGTGCCAGTAGTATAGACGGGACTGGCACCGGGGAGCTGTTTTTT.

The rearrangement joins TRBV7-8 to TRBJ1-1, with no clear D. CDR3 length equals 11 residues. V was clipped by 1 base and J by 4 bases, with 1 base between them. CDR1 is SGHVS and CDR2 is FQNEAQ in the germline V gene. CDR3 in DNA: TGTGCCAGCAGCTTAGGCACTGAAGCTTTCTTT. It encodes CASSLGTEAFF.

The gene calls are TRBV27 and TRBJ1-2; D gene uncertain. The CDR3 is made up of 13 amino acids. Trimming left V 5 bases short and J 4 bases short, with 11 bases between. Germline V lookup: CDR1 MNHEY, CDR2 SMNVEV (reference sequence). In DNA form, the CDR3 reads TGTGCCAGCAGTCCTCCGGGCCCCTATGGCTACACCTTC. Translating it yields CASSPPGPYGYTF.

This chain uses TRBV7-8 with TRBJ2-7; no firm D call. Germline CDR1 SGHVS, CDR2 FQNEAQ. V was clipped by 1 base and J by 0 bases, with 7 bases between them. The CDR3 has 14 residues. The CDR3 coding sequence is TGTGCCAGCAGCTTAGAGTGGGGCTCCTACGAGCAGTACTTC. This encodes CASSLEWGSYEQYF.

The CDR3 region is CASSSRRSTDTQYF. The CDR3 DNA reads TGTGCCAGCAGTTCCCGGAGGAGCACAGATACGCAGTATTTT. The V and J genes are TRBV6-6 and TRBJ2-3, with TRBD2 as a possible D gene (5 bases). The CDR3 spans 14 residues. Germline CDR1 and CDR2: MNHNY and SVGAGI (reference sequence). V lost 4 bases to trimming and J lost 0 bases, with 8 bases between them.

J is TRBJ2-2 and V is TRBV7-2, with TRBD1 matching 9 bases. The germline CDR1 and CDR2 sequences are SGHTA and FQGNSA. V shed 4 bases, J shed 12 bases, and the junction held 3 bases outside the gene matches. The CDR3 loop spans 12 amino acids. CDR3: CASSSGQGKLFF. The DNA for the CDR3 is TGTGCCAGCAGCTCGGGACAGGGCAAGCTGTTTTTT. The whole variable domain, filled in from reference TRBV7-2 and TRBJ2-2, reads GAGVSQSPSNKVTEKGKDVELRCDPISGHTALYWYRQSLGQGLEFLIYFQGNSAPDKSGLPSDRFSAERTGGSVSTLTIQRTQQEDSAVYLCASSSGQGKLFFGEGSRLTVL.

The V and J genes are TRBV5-1 and TRBJ1-1; 10 bases are a match to TRBD1. This CDR3 has 15 amino acids. The V gene's germline CDR1 is SGHRS and CDR2 YFSETQ. The V segment lost 5 bases and the J segment 4 bases; nucleotides outside the gene matches: 8. DNA of the CDR3: TGCGCCAGCAGAACCGGACAGGGGGGAGGCACTGAAGCTTTCTTT. Amino acids: CASRTGQGGGTEAFF.

The chain carries TRBV5-1 and TRBJ1-2; 8 bases are a match to TRBD1. V lost 4 bases, J lost 3 bases, and 2 bases stayed unmatched. CDR3 size: 13 residues. Germline V gene data show CDR1 as SGHRS and CDR2 as YFSETQ. In DNA, the CDR3 is TGCGCCAGCAGCCTGGACAGGGACTATGGCTACACCTTC. It specifies CASSLDRDYGYTF.

The chain recombines TRBV4-1 with TRBJ1-3; D is ambiguous. This CDR3 comprises 19 residues. The germline V gene has CDR1 MGHRA and CDR2 YSYEKL. V lost 0 bases and J lost 0, with 18 bases in between. CDR3 DNA sequence: TGCGCCAGCAGCCAAGATGCTGGTCCAGGTATAGGCTCTGGAAACACCATATATTTT. Its translation: CASSQDAGPGIGSGNTIYF.

The V call is TRBV6-5, the J call TRBJ2-7; D possibly corresponds to TRBD1 (5 bases). The CDR3 has 14 residues. The germline V gene encodes CDR1 MNHEY and CDR2 SVGAGI. V gave up 6 bases and J gave up 3 bases, with 15 bases separating them. CDR3 nucleotide sequence: TGTGCCAGCAGACTGGGCAGGGTGGTCTACGAGCAGTACTTC. This encodes CASRLGRVVYEQYF.

The chain recombines TRBV6-4 with TRBJ2-2; 8 bases agree with TRBD1. CDR3 length: 15 amino acids. Germline CDR1 and CDR2: MRHNA and SNTAGT. The V and J ends lost 5 bases and 3 bases, in that order; junction bases with no gene match: 5. The chain's CDR3 is CASSPDREHTGELFF. CDR3 coding DNA: TGTGCCAGCAGTCCGGACAGGGAACACACCGGGGAGCTGTTTTTT.

The rearrangement uses TRBV2 and TRBJ1-3, with 7 bases that match TRBD1. The CDR3 totals 16 residues. Trimming took 8 bases from V and 0 from J; bases not matched to a gene: 10. Germline V gene lookup returns CDR1 SNHLY and CDR2 FYNNEI. Here the CDR3 reads CASSREGTASGNTIYF. The CDR3 DNA reads TGTGCCAGCTCGAGGGAGGGGACAGCCTCTGGAAACACCATATATTTT. The whole variable domain, remainder taken from reference TRBV2 and TRBJ1-3, is EPEVTQTPSHQVTQMGQEVILRCVPISNHLYFYWYRQILGQKVEFLVSFYNNEISEKSEIFDDQFSVERPDGSNFTLKIRSTKLEDSAMYFCASSREGTASGNTIYFGEGSWLTVV.

This clone was observed a few times. The gene calls are TRBV6-5 and TRBJ2-1; tentative D call: TRBD1 (6 bases). V dropped 6 bases and J dropped 6 bases, with 12 bases sitting between them. This CDR3 is built from 13 residues. Germline lookup yields CDR1 MNHEY and CDR2 SVGAGI. The CDR3 bases are TGTGCCAGCAGACAGACAGGAAGCAATGAGCAGTTCTTC. It encodes CASRQTGSNEQFF.

This sequence joins TRBV5-1 and TRBJ1-1; D not certain. The CDR3 runs 14 residues. The germline V gene encodes CDR1 SGHRS and CDR2 YFSETQ. V dropped 3 bases and J dropped 2 bases, with 11 bases sitting between them. The CDR3 loop is CASSSQPTNTEAFF. As DNA, the CDR3 is TGCGCCAGCAGCTCCCAGCCTACTAACACTGAAGCTTTCTTT.

This sequence joins TRBV5-5 and TRBJ2-3, with no clear D. Germline V gene sequence: CDR1 SGHKS, CDR2 YYEKEE (reference sequence). The CDR3 length is 12 residues. Trimming left V 4 bases short and J 6 bases short, with 9 bases between. The CDR3 nucleotides read TGTGCCAGCAGCCCGCCAGGTGATACGCAGTATTTT. Translation gives CASSPPGDTQYF. Full variable domain (outside the CDR3, taken from reference TRBV5-5 and TRBJ2-3): DAGVTQSPTHLIKTRGQQVTLRCSPISGHKSVSWYQQVLGQGPQFIFQYYEKEERGRGNFPDRFSARQFPNYSSELNVNALLLGDSALYLCASSPPGDTQYFGPGTRLTVL.